This entry lists 14 T cell receptor beta chains sequenced from one sample in a study of patients and donors after allogeneic stem cell transplantation. TCRdb ran MiXCR on the RT-PCR reads and lists one entry per CDR3 protein. The repertoire consists of over 350,000 distinct CDR3 sequences, with 16% occurring once and the leading ten covering over 6%. The material sequenced was blood, either unsorted or a sorted T cell fraction (not recorded which). Every receptor here comes from a human donor who was either an allogeneic HSCT recipient or a stem cell or donor lymphocyte infusion donor (not recorded which). It is not recorded whose cells these are; they may come from a transplant donor.

This clonotype was observed at least ten times. V usage is TRBV5-1 and J usage is TRBJ2-7; D ambiguous. The ends were cut back, 0 bases at V and 5 bases at J, with 6 bases in the middle. The CDR3 has 12 amino acids. Germline V lookup: CDR1 SGHRS, CDR2 YFSETQ. The CDR3 DNA sequence: TGCGCCAGCAGCTTGGAAACTAACGAGCAGTACTTC. Protein sequence: CASSLETNEQYF.

There are a few counts of this clonotype. V is TRBV11-2 and J is TRBJ2-3; D remains unclear. V was trimmed by 1 base and J by 2 bases, leaving 10 bases between them. Germline V gene data show CDR1 as SGHAT and CDR2 as FQNNGV. CDR3 length: 15 amino acids. CDR3 DNA: TGTGCCAGCAGCTTAGGAGACTTTTCCACAGATACGCAGTATTTT. It specifies CASSLGDFSTDTQYF.

This clonotype has a count of ten or more. The genes are TRBV12-3 or TRBV12-4 and TRBJ2-3; 13 bases fit TRBD2. The ends lost 6 bases at V and 5 bases at J; junction bases unmatched: 11. The CDR3 spans 17 residues. CDR3 sequence reads: CASSILSLAGGRDTQYF. CDR3 nucleotide sequence: TGTGCCAGCAGCATATTATCACTAGCGGGGGGGAGAGATACGCAGTATTTT.

The rearrangement uses TRBV7-2 and TRBJ2-2; D remains ambiguous. The CDR3 totals 16 residues. V was shortened by 2 bases and J by 0 bases, with 10 bases between the two germline ends. The germline CDR1 and CDR2 sequences are SGHTA and FQGNSA. This CDR3 is CASSLRTPANTGELFF. DNA for the CDR3: TGTGCCAGCAGCTTAAGGACCCCTGCGAACACCGGGGAGCTGTTTTTT.

Points on this clonotype: The junction shows a germline mismatch at one end, possibly a read error. The gene calls are TRBV12-3 or TRBV12-4 and TRBJ1-1, with D uncertain. The CDR3 length is 14 residues. Here the CDR3 reads CANSRRLVFAEAFF. The CDR3 region has the DNA TGTGCCAACAGTCGTCGTTTGGTTTTCGCTGAAGCTTTCTTT.

This clonotype was found many times. The chain recombines TRBV5-1 with TRBJ1-6; no clear D gene. The CDR3 length is 14 residues. The germline CDR1 and CDR2 sequences are SGHRS and YFSETQ. V gave up 2 bases and J gave up 11 bases, with 14 bases separating them. The CDR3 reads CASSLNTLLAPLHF. DNA of the CDR3: TGCGCCAGCAGCTTAAACACCCTCCTAGCACCCCTCCACTTT.

This clonotype occurred a few times. The V call is TRBV10-3, the J call TRBJ2-3; tentatively, D is TRBD2 (6 bases). The germline CDR1 and CDR2 sequences are ENHRY and SYGVKD. The CDR3 is 12 residues long. The V end lost 5 bases, the J end lost 6 bases, and 9 bases lay between the germline ends. The CDR3 nucleotides read TGTGCCATCAGTACTAGCTGGGATACGCAGTATTTT. This sequence encodes CAISTSWDTQYF.

The chain joins TRBV20-1 to TRBJ2-1; 12 nucleotides agree with TRBD2. The germline gives CDR1 DFQATT, CDR2 SNEGSKA (reference sequence). The V and J ends lost 5 bases and 12 bases, in that order; junction bases with no gene match: 17. The CDR3 runs 16 residues. The CDR3 protein is CSAGRKGLAGSRGQFF. Written as DNA, the CDR3 is TGCAGTGCTGGACGTAAGGGACTAGCGGGTTCTAGGGGGCAGTTCTTC.

This clonotype was seen only a few times. Here the CDR3 reads CASSFRDRVYSYEQYF. CDR3 sequence (DNA): TGTGCCAGCAGTTTCAGGGACAGGGTATACTCCTACGAGCAGTACTTC. This chain links TRBV6-5 with TRBJ2-7; 9 nucleotides match TRBD1. The CDR3 consists of 16 residues. V shed 4 bases, J shed 0 bases, and the junction held 7 bases outside the gene matches. CDR1 is MNHEY, CDR2 SVGAGI, per germline.

This clonotype was observed a few times. The genes are TRBV19 and TRBJ2-5; perhaps TRBD1 as D (7 bases). This CDR3 region has 17 residues. Germline V CDR1 and CDR2: LNHDA, SQIVND (reference sequence). The V end lost 8 bases, the J end lost 5 bases, and 27 bases lay between the germline ends. The DNA for the CDR3 is TGTGCCAGTGCAGCGTGGCCCCAGGGGGGAGCTAGCGAGACCCAGTACTTC. Its translation: CASAAWPQGGASETQYF.

The table lists this clonotype with a few counts. This chain joins TRBV7-8 and TRBJ2-7; D perhaps matches TRBD2 (5 bases). V was clipped by 5 bases and J by 5 bases, with 16 bases between them. This CDR3 spans 14 amino acids. The germline CDR1 and CDR2 sequences are SGHVS and FQNEAQ. The CDR3 region is CASSLTRQRDEQYF. CDR3 bases: TGTGCCAGCAGCCTAACAAGGCAGAGGGACGAGCAGTACTTC.

The chain carries TRBV6-1 and TRBJ1-2, with 7 bases identical to TRBD1. The V segment lost 8 bases and the J segment 5 bases; nucleotides outside the gene matches: 5. This CDR3 is 12 amino acids long. Germline V gives CDR1 MNHNS, CDR2 SASEGT. CDR3 coding DNA: TGTGCCAGCTTGACAGGGCCATATGGCTACACCTTC. Translation gives CASLTGPYGYTF.

In this sample, this clonotype turned up a few times. V gene TRBV4-3 combines with J gene TRBJ2-1, with TRBD2 matching over 9 bases. There are 16 residues in the CDR3. Per the germline V gene, CDR1 is LGHNA and CDR2 is YSLEER. V dropped 0 bases and J dropped 7; count of bases not matched to a gene: 7. The CDR3 DNA reads as TGCGCCAGCAGCCAAGACGGGCGGGGGGGCCAGAATGAGCAGTTCTTC. This encodes CASSQDGRGGQNEQFF.

This clonotype has a count of ten or more. This rearrangement joins TRBV7-9 to TRBJ2-2; D is undetermined. The CDR3 is 15 amino acids. The V gene's germline CDR1 is SEHNR and CDR2 FQNEAQ (reference sequence). Trimming removed 6 bases at V and 7 bases at J, with 18 bases between. CDR3 loop: CASSYGPLGIGELFF. Written as DNA, the CDR3 is TGTGCCAGCAGTTACGGCCCCCTTGGGATCGGGGAGCTGTTTTTT.